These 29 T cell receptor beta chains share one sample of origin, sequenced in a study of tumor and adjacent non-tumor tissue in lung cancer. A modified ARM-PCR protocol with three rounds of nested PCR amplified TCRbeta. TCRdb processed the multiplex PCR reads anew with MiXCR; each CDR3 protein has one entry. The table has roughly 65,000 distinct CDR3 sequences, 55% to 75% seen once. No cell sorting was done before RNA was extracted from the tissue. The sample was lung tumor tissue. The receptors shown here come from a man aged 50 to 59 with non-small cell lung cancer.

As for this clonotype: A junction boundary mismatches the germline segment, possibly from a read error. J is TRBJ1-6 and V is TRBV11-2, with D unresolved. Germline values: CDR1 SGHAT, CDR2 FQNNGV. CDR3 length: 14 amino acids. In nucleotides, the CDR3 is TGTGCTAGCAGCCGCGGATCGGGGAATTCACCCCTCCACTTT. It yields the protein CASSRGSGNSPLHF.

As regards this clonotype: A read error may account for a junction end that differs from germline. The gene calls are TRBV7-8 and TRBJ2-5; the D call may be TRBD1 or TRBD2 (6 bases each). Germline values: CDR1 SGHVS, CDR2 FQNEAQ. The CDR3 covers 16 residues. CDR3 coding DNA: TGTGACAGCAGCCCCTTAGCGGAAGGGGGGTTGGAGACCCAGTACTTC. Translated, it gives CDSSPLAEGGLETQYF. Complete variable domain (other parts from reference TRBV7-8 and TRBJ2-5): GAGVSQSPRYKVAKRGQDVALRCDPISGHVSLFWYQQALGQGPEFLTYFQNEAQLDKSGLPSDRFFAERPEGSVSTLKIQRTQQEDSAVYLCDSSPLAEGGLETQYFGPGTRLLVL.

The gene calls are TRBV21-1 and TRBJ2-3; the table's D call, TRBD1, was not checked against the DNA. TRBV21-1 constitutes a pseudogene. There are 15 residues in the CDR3. As DNA, the CDR3 is TGTGCCAGCAGCAAAGCGCAGGGGCGAATAGATACGCAGTATTTT. Amino acid sequence: CASSKAQGRIDTQYF.

In this sample, this clonotype turned up many times. This rearrangement joins TRBV12-3 or TRBV12-4 to TRBJ2-5; D is ambiguous. The CDR3 length is 13 residues. The V end lost 1 base, the J end lost 0 bases, and 3 bases lay between the germline ends. In nucleotides, the CDR3 is TGTGCCAGCAGTTTAGGACACCAAGAGACCCAGTACTTC. Protein product: CASSLGHQETQYF.

For this clonotype: This may come from a read error, since a much larger clone is one base off. This sequence joins TRBV20-1 and TRBJ2-5, with 11 nucleotides matching TRBD1. CDR3 length equals 14 residues. Trimming removed 6 bases from V and 9 bases from J; junction bases left unmatched: 12. Germline CDR1 and CDR2: DFQATT and SNEGSKA (reference sequence). CDR3 in amino acids: CSATRTGGAESQYF. In DNA, the CDR3 is TGCAGTGCAACCCGGACAGGGGGCGCCGAGTCCCAGTACTTC.

This chain connects TRBV11-2 to TRBJ2-1; D is uncertain. The V end was cut by 10 bases, the J end by 11 bases, with 12 bases between. Germline V CDR1 and CDR2: SGHAT, FQNNGV. CDR3 length: 10 residues. The CDR3 loop is CATKWGKQFF. The DNA of the CDR3 is TGTGCCACTAAATGGGGAAAGCAGTTCTTC.

Comment on this clonotype: The final CDR3 position lacks the conserved phenylalanine or tryptophan, pointing to a likely read error. The chain is built from TRBV30 and TRBJ2-7, with D perhaps matching TRBD1 (5 bases). Deletions cut 2 bases from V and 5 bases from J, with 13 bases between. This CDR3 spans 13 amino acids. Per the germline V gene, CDR1 is GTSNPN and CDR2 is SVGIG (reference sequence). The CDR3 DNA follows: TGTGCCTGGAGTCGCAGGGTCGTCCACGAGCAGTACATC. Its protein product is CAWSRRVVHEQYI.

About this clonotype itself: Being one base from a much bigger clone, this may be a read error. V and J are TRBV5-4 and TRBJ2-3; D is perhaps TRBD2 (5 bases). The CDR3 runs 16 residues. V was shortened by 3 bases and J by 1 base, with 15 bases between the two germline ends. Germline loops: CDR1 SGHNT, CDR2 YYREEE (reference sequence). The DNA of the CDR3 is TGTGCCAGCAGCTCAGTACTAGATGGGGGCACAGATACGCAGTATTTT. This sequence encodes CASSSVLDGGTDTQYF. Using reference TRBV5-4 and TRBJ2-3 for the parts outside the CDR3, the full variable domain is ETGVTQSPTHLIKTRGQQVTLRCSSQSGHNTVSWYQQALGQGPQFIFQYYREEENGRGNFPPRFSGLQFPNYSSELNVNALELDDSALYLCASSSVLDGGTDTQYFGPGTRLTVL.

In regard to this clonotype: One junction end does not reproduce the germline sequence, and a read error may be involved. This chain joins TRBV28 and TRBJ2-3; D possibly corresponds to TRBD2 (6 bases). The CDR3 is 13 residues long. The V gene's germline CDR1 is MDHEN and CDR2 SYDVKM. Here the CDR3 reads CASSDSGTHTQYF. In DNA form, the CDR3 reads TGTGCCAGCAGTGATAGCGGCACACATACGCAGTATTTT.

The rearrangement joins TRBV5-1 to TRBJ2-7; D call uncertain. Germline CDR1 SGHRS, CDR2 YFSETQ. CDR3 length equals 15 residues. Trimming removed 3 bases from V and 2 bases from J, with 15 bases in between. The CDR3 here is CASSSGPNRPYEQYF. In DNA form, the CDR3 reads TGCGCCAGCAGCTCCGGGCCCAATCGGCCCTACGAGCAGTACTTC.

Details on this clonotype: A much larger clone lies a single base off, so this may be a read error. The V and J genes are TRBV6-5 and TRBJ2-5; TRBD1 might be the D (6 bases). This CDR3 is built from 15 residues. Germline V lookup: CDR1 MNHEY, CDR2 SVGAGI. V lost 0 bases and J lost 3, with 11 bases in between. The CDR3 protein is CASSYSYRDEETQYF. The CDR3 DNA reads TGTGCCAGCAGTTACTCGTACAGGGACGAAGAGACCCAGTACTTC.

This clonotype was picked up many times. This sequence joins TRBV24-1 and TRBJ1-1; TRBD1 is a possible D gene (5 bases). In germline, CDR1 is KGHDR, CDR2 SFDVKD. V gave up 5 bases and J gave up 2 bases, with 5 bases separating them. This CDR3 is built from 12 residues. CDR3 coding DNA: TGTGCCACCAGTGGGGACAACACTGAAGCTTTCTTT. This sequence encodes CATSGDNTEAFF.

Points on this clonotype: A read error is possible here, since a much larger clone lies one base away. This chain links TRBV21-1 with TRBJ2-7; the table assigns TRBD1, which was not confirmed against the DNA. TRBV21-1 is a documented pseudogene. This CDR3 comprises 15 residues. The CDR3 protein is CTSSSSSTDSYEQYF. In DNA form, the CDR3 reads TGTACCAGCAGCTCGAGCTCGACAGACTCCTACGAGCAGTACTTC.

Points on this clonotype: One junction end does not reproduce the germline sequence, and a read error may be involved. The V call is TRBV10-2, the J call TRBJ1-2, with 8 bases matching TRBD1. Germline CDR1 and CDR2: WSHSY and SAAADI. The CDR3 consists of 12 residues. CDR3: CASSGQGFGFTF. CDR3 bases: TGCGCCAGCAGCGGACAGGGATTTGGCTTCACCTTC.

Comment on this clonotype: A read error may be the cause here, since a much bigger clone is one base away. The chain recombines TRBV12-3 or TRBV12-4 with TRBJ2-3; D uncertain. The CDR3 totals 14 residues. Here the CDR3 reads CANSLFPRTDTQYF. The DNA of the CDR3 is TGTGCCAACAGTTTATTTCCTCGCACAGATACGCAGTATTTT.

This clonotype was seen at least ten times. The chain couples TRBV29-1 to TRBJ1-2; possibly TRBD1 for D (6 bases). Germline CDR1 SQVTM, CDR2 ANQGSEA. The CDR3 consists of 12 residues. Deletions cut 2 bases from V and 8 bases from J, with 12 bases between. The CDR3 loop is CSVERTERGYTF. The CDR3 DNA is TGCAGCGTTGAAAGGACAGAGAGAGGCTACACCTTC.

A word on this clonotype: Being one base from a much bigger clone, this may be a read error. This sequence joins TRBV5-6 and TRBJ2-3, with 7 bases identical to TRBD2. V dropped 3 bases and J dropped 2; count of bases not matched to a gene: 6. Looked up from germline, CDR1 is SGHDT and CDR2 is YYEEEE. This CDR3 region has 15 residues. CDR3 DNA sequence: TGTGCCAGCAGCTGGGACTATCGGTCCACAGATACGCAGTATTTT. Residues: CASSWDYRSTDTQYF.

A note on this clonotype: A much larger clone differs by one base, so this may be a read error. The chain has TRBV20-1 and TRBJ1-1; 8 nucleotides match TRBD1. This CDR3 is built from 15 residues. Germline CDR1 DFQATT, CDR2 SNEGSKA (reference sequence). The CDR3 DNA follows: TGCAGTCCCTACGGACAGGGAGGTTTCGGCACTGAAGCTATCTTT. Its protein product is CSPYGQGGFGTEAIF.

This clonotype was seen more than once but under ten times. The gene calls are TRBV11-3 and TRBJ2-2; D ambiguous. The ends were cut back, 5 bases at V and 0 bases at J, with 22 bases in the middle. The CDR3 spans 19 residues. In germline, CDR1 is SGHNT, CDR2 YENEEA. The CDR3 here is CASSRGLTDVYANTGELFF. In DNA form, the CDR3 reads TGTGCCAGCAGCCGCGGATTAACCGATGTATACGCGAACACCGGGGAGCTGTTTTTT. Complete variable domain (other parts from reference TRBV11-3 and TRBJ2-2): EAGVVQSPRYKIIEKKQPVAFWCNPISGHNTLYWYLQNLGQGPELLIRYENEEAVDDSQLPKDRFSAERLKGVDSTLKIQPAELGDSAVYLCASSRGLTDVYANTGELFFGEGSRLTVL.

Regarding this clonotype: Likely a read error: the CDR3 ends without its conserved phenylalanine or tryptophan. The chain uses TRBV11-1 and TRBJ2-1; possibly TRBD1 for D (6 bases). This CDR3 comprises 14 residues. Germline V CDR1 and CDR2: SGHAT, FQDESV (reference sequence). The DNA for the CDR3 is TGTGCCGGCAGCCTAGAGCGGACAGACAATGAGCAGTTCTCG. Its protein product is CAGSLERTDNEQFS.

DNA of the CDR3: TGCGCCAGCAGCTTGGCCGGGACAGGTCGAAGATGGGAGACCCAGTACTTC. Amino acids: CASSLAGTGRRWETQYF. This chain joins TRBV5-1 and TRBJ2-5, with 8 bases aligning to TRBD1. V gave up 0 bases and J gave up 5 bases; unmatched junction bases: 12. In germline, CDR1 is SGHRS, CDR2 YFSETQ. This CDR3 comprises 17 residues.

This clonotype was observed once. The rearrangement links TRBV11-1 to TRBJ2-7, with D maybe TRBD2 (5 bases). CDR1 and CDR2 (germline): SGHAT, FQDESV (reference sequence). This CDR3 is built from 15 residues. Trimming removed 6 bases at V and 6 bases at J, with 21 bases between. CDR3 coding DNA: TGTGCCAGCAGATCCGACCTAGCTGGAGACACCGAGCAGTACTTC. Protein sequence: CASRSDLAGDTEQYF.

This clonotype was detected many times. V and J are TRBV5-1 and TRBJ2-5, with a possible D match to TRBD1 (5 bases). Trimming pared 0 bases from V and 0 bases from J, leaving 9 bases between. CDR1 is SGHRS and CDR2 is YFSETQ in the germline V gene. This CDR3 has 15 amino acids. As DNA, the CDR3 is TGCGCCAGCAGCTTGGGGCCAGGGTACCAAGAGACCCAGTACTTC. It specifies CASSLGPGYQETQYF.

The chain recombines TRBV29-1 with TRBJ2-7; TRBD1 matches at 8 bases. The CDR3 length is 14 residues. V shed 4 bases and J 2 bases; nucleotides not matched to a gene: 7. Germline CDR1 reads SQVTM; CDR2 reads ANQGSEA. The CDR3 DNA follows: TGCAGCGTTGCCTCTAGGGGACAGGCCTACGAGCAGTACTTC. The encoded protein is CSVASRGQAYEQYF.

This clonotype was seen a handful of times. It may be a read error: a sequence one base away is much more abundant. The CDR3 end shows no conserved phenylalanine or tryptophan, and so a read error is likely. The V and J genes are TRBV20-1 and TRBJ2-7, with 9 nucleotides matching TRBD1. CDR3 length: 12 residues. Germline values: CDR1 DFQATT, CDR2 SNEGSKA (reference sequence). The J segment lost 3 bases and the V segment lost 5 bases, leaving 2 bases of the junction unmatched. For the CDR3, the DNA is TGCAGTGCTCCGGACAGGGGCTACGAGCAGTACCTC. It yields the protein CSAPDRGYEQYL.

With respect to this clonotype: This clone may be a read error of a much larger clone one base away. This CDR3 is missing its conserved last phenylalanine or tryptophan, likely due to a read error. V is TRBV6-5 and J is TRBJ1-1; D might be TRBD1 (5 bases). V lost 6 bases, J lost 0 bases, and 11 bases lay in between. CDR3 length: 14 residues. Germline-derived CDR1 and CDR2 are MNHEY and SVGAGI. The CDR3 here is CASSKGPLNTEAFS. In DNA form, the CDR3 reads TGTGCCAGCAGCAAGGGACCCCTGAACACTGAAGCTTTCTCT.

Concerning this clonotype itself: A much more abundant neighbour one base away suggests this may be a read error. V and J are TRBV6-1 and TRBJ2-1; 10 nucleotides match TRBD1. The CDR3 runs to 15 residues. Germline loops: CDR1 MNHNS, CDR2 SASEGT. CDR3 region: CASRDRGFSYNVQFF. The CDR3 DNA sequence: TGTGCCAGCAGGGACAGGGGGTTCTCCTACAATGTGCAGTTCTTC.

Ten or more counts support this clonotype. This chain connects TRBV13 to TRBJ2-1; D is ambiguous. CDR3 length equals 13 residues. V dropped 0 bases and J dropped 15 bases, with 15 bases sitting between them. From germline, CDR1 is PRHDT and CDR2 FYEKMQ (reference sequence). DNA of the CDR3: TGTGCCAGCAGCTTAGGTCGAGGAGTGTGGCCGTTCTTC. This encodes CASSLGRGVWPFF.

This sequence joins TRBV7-9 and TRBJ1-4, with unresolved D. Germline V CDR1 and CDR2: SEHNR, FQNEAQ (reference sequence). The V gene lost 6 bases and the J gene lost 12 bases, with 20 bases spanning the gap. This CDR3 is built from 14 residues. The CDR3, as DNA: TGTGCCAGCAGATTGGGTACCGGTAGTGGGGAACTGTTTTTT. Translation gives CASRLGTGSGELFF.